The T cell receptor beta chain under discussion was sequenced for a study of cytomegalovirus exposure and HLA in healthy donors. As for the study in general: The approximately 130 validation repertoires matched the roughly 670 first-cohort repertoires in platform, a later analysis reported. Regarding the study as a whole: Researchers catalogued roughly 150 TCR beta chains as cytomegalovirus-associated. Under in vitro conditions, three CMV-associated chains were confirmed as specific for CMV antigens. The majority of TCR sequences were rare, yet some public TCRs appeared in many donors.

About this clone itself: Its antigen is currently unknown.

The ends lost 6 bases at V and 6 bases at J; junction bases unmatched: 5. This CDR3 comprises 13 residues. The germline CDR1 and CDR2 sequences are MNHEY and SMNVEV (reference sequence). Some clones are missing from TCRdb's copy, which holds only in-frame ones; the method was immunoSEQ multiplex PCR. The profile shows about 140,000 clones, about nine tenths of them singletons. This sequence originates from a man between 18 and 35 years old in good health and CMV-seronegative. The sequenced sample consisted of PBMCs. The gene calls are TRBV27 and TRBJ2-7; the match to TRBD1 covers 10 bases. CDR3 coding DNA: TGTGCCAGCAGAGCGACAGGGGGCGGCGAGCAGTACTTC. Protein: CASRATGGGEQYF.